The clone carrying this TCR beta chain was observed many times. TCRdb redid the calling of the 5' RACE reads with MiXCR, one entry per CDR3 protein. Counted here are 200,000 to 250,000 distinct CDR3 sequences, 7.5% occurring once; the ten biggest clones make up about 5.6%. This sample stems from a study of identical twins. Germline CDR1 reads WSHSY; CDR2 reads SAAADI. The CDR3 sequence is 14 residues long. V was trimmed by 8 bases and J by 3 bases, leaving 14 bases between them. This sample was also put to use in a study of yellow fever vaccine responses in identical twins.

The sequence was obtained from a young woman in good health. The chain joins TRBV10-2 to TRBJ2-1, with D uncertain. The sample consisted of CD8+ T cells sorted from blood. The DNA for the CDR3 is TGCGCCAGCGACTCGAGTACTCACTACAATGAGCAGTTCTTC. This translates into CASDSSTHYNEQFF.